The rows below give T cell receptor beta chains drawn from one sample of a study of T cells in Graves' hyperthyroidism and ophthalmopathy. In TCRdb, the multiplex PCR reads were re-called with MiXCR into one record per CDR3 protein. The sample lists around 660,000 distinct CDR3 sequences; about 45% were seen once. Material for sequencing was peripheral blood or thyroid tissue (not recorded which). Receptors originate from an adult man with Graves' disease, either hyperthyroidism or ophthalmopathy (not recorded which). CDR3s include the opening cysteine and the closing phenylalanine or tryptophan. The D gene is left open where the match is weak. A row's size may be missing; if present it is once, few, many or a size class.

d_call	v_call	j_call	clone_size	cdr3_nt	cdr3_aa
.	TRBV6-5	TRBJ2-7	few	TGTGCCAGCAGTGACTGGGGACGGGCGAGCTCCTACGAGCAGTACTTC	CASSDWGRASSYEQYF
TRBD2	TRBV20-1	TRBJ2-2	.	TGCAGTGCTAGAGATTGGAGAACTAGCGGGAGGGCGAACACCGGGGAGCTGTTTTTT	CSARDWRTSGRANTGELFF
TRBD1	TRBV6-1	TRBJ2-5	many	TGTGCCAGCAGTGGACAGGGGCGCGGGGAGACCCAGTACTTC	CASSGQGRGETQYF
.	TRBV24-1	TRBJ2-2	many	TGTGCCACCAGTGATCCGGACTTCACCGGGGAGCTGTTTTTT	CATSDPDFTGELFF
.	TRBV7-9	TRBJ1-5	many	TGTGCCAGCAGCTTAGGGTACAATCAGCCCCAGCATTTT	CASSLGYNQPQHF
.	TRBV14	TRBJ1-1	.	TGTGCCAGCAGCCAAGCGTTAGCGGTGGGTACTGAAGCTTTCTTT	CASSQALAVGTEAFF
.	TRBV13	TRBJ2-5	.	TGTGCCAGCAGTGAATTTACCCGGGCCGGCGGGACCCAGTACTTC	CASSEFTRAGGTQYF
TRBD1	TRBV3-1	TRBJ1-1	.	TGTGCCAGCAGCCCCCTAGGACAGGGTGATGAAGCTTTCTTT	CASSPLGQGDEAFF
TRBD1	TRBV7-9	TRBJ1-4	few	TGTGCCAGCAGCCGCACGGTCGACAGGGAGGATGAAAAACTGTTTTTT	CASSRTVDREDEKLFF
.	TRBV7-2	TRBJ1-5	.	TGTGCCAGCAGCTTAGTAGGGGGGACGAGCAATCAGCCCCAGCATTTT	CASSLVGGTSNQPQHF
.	TRBV6-5	TRBJ1-5	few	TGTGCCAGCAGTCCGTCGAGTACCTATCAGCCCCAGCATTTT	CASSPSSTYQPQHF
.	TRBV2	TRBJ1-3	.	TGTGCCAGCAGTGAACGGGGGCGGACGAGCTCTGGAAACACCATATATTTT	CASSERGRTSSGNTIYF
TRBD1	TRBV29-1	TRBJ1-1	.	TGCAGCGGTAAACCGGGACAGGGGAGTGAAGCTTTCTTT	CSGKPGQGSEAFF
TRBD1	TRBV7-6	TRBJ1-6	.	TGTGCCAGCAGCCCTGGACAGGGGGTCTCCTATAATTCACCCCTCCACTTT	CASSPGQGVSYNSPLHF
.	TRBV2	TRBJ1-5	few	TGTGCCAGCAGCCACGCCCGGGATAGCAATCAGCCCCAGCATTTT	CASSHARDSNQPQHF
.	TRBV19	TRBJ2-7	.	TGTGCCAGTCTCGGCAGGGGATACGAGCAGTACTTC	CASLGRGYEQYF
.	TRBV7-8	TRBJ1-1	many	TGTGCCAGCAGCTTAGAACATATGAACACTGAAGCTTTCTTT	CASSLEHMNTEAFF
.	TRBV11-2	TRBJ1-1	.	TGTGCCAGCAGTCTCACCCGGGACAAAAAAACTAACACTGAAGCTTTCTTT	CASSLTRDKKTNTEAFF
TRBD2	TRBV7-6	TRBJ2-7	once	TGTGCCAGCAGCCCAAGGACTAGCTCCTACGGGCAGTACTTC	CASSPRTSSYGQYF
.	TRBV7-9	TRBJ2-7	few	TGTGCCAGCAGCCAAGGACCCAGGGGAAGCTACGAGCAGTACTTC	CASSQGPRGSYEQYF
.	TRBV20-1	TRBJ2-5	.	TGCAGTGCTAGAGACTCAGCGCCAAGGGGCCAAGGGACCCAGTACTTC	CSARDSAPRGQGTQYF
.	TRBV7-8	TRBJ2-5	many	TGTGCCAGCAGCTTAGGGGTTTCACAAGAGACCCAGTACTTC	CASSLGVSQETQYF
.	TRBV29-1	TRBJ1-1	.	TGCAGCGTTGCAGGGGTAGGGGCTTTCTTT	CSVAGVGAFF
.	TRBV10-3	TRBJ2-5	.	TGTGCCATCAGTGAGACCGTGGGCCAGCCCCAGTACTTC	CAISETVGQPQYF
TRBD1	TRBV7-6	TRBJ1-4	few	TGTGCCAGCAGCCCCCGGGACAGGGTAGGATCGGATGAAAAACTGTTTTTT	CASSPRDRVGSDEKLFF
.	TRBV2	TRBJ1-5	few	TGTGCCAGCAGTGAAAGTGACAGGTCGGTTCAGCCCCAGCATTTT	CASSESDRSVQPQHF
.	TRBV19	TRBJ1-2	.	TGTGCCAGCAGCCCCACAGGGACTATCGATGGCTACACCTTC	CASSPTGTIDGYTF
.	TRBV7-2	TRBJ1-5	many	TGTGCCAGCAGCTTATTAACAAGTCAGCCCCAGCATTTT	CASSLLTSQPQHF
.	TRBV2	TRBJ2-2	.	TGTGCCAGCAGTGAATATGGGGAGCTGTTTTTT	CASSEYGELFF
.	TRBV19	TRBJ1-5	.	TGTGCCAGTAGATCAAGGGGCCGGGACAATCAGCCCCAGCATTTT	CASRSRGRDNQPQHF
.	TRBV24-1	TRBJ1-5	many	TGTGCCACCAGTGACACTGACGGAAGCAATCAGCCCCAGCATTTT	CATSDTDGSNQPQHF
TRBD1	TRBV2	TRBJ1-2	.	TGTGCCAGCAGTCAATCCGGGACAGGGCATTATGGCTACACCTTC	CASSQSGTGHYGYTF
TRBD1	TRBV7-3	TRBJ2-7	few	TGTGCCAGCAGCCCATACCGGGACAGCTTCTACGAGCAGTACTTC	CASSPYRDSFYEQYF
.	TRBV2	TRBJ2-7	once	TGTGCCAGCAGCTTAACGCCCGGACACTACGAGCAGTACTTC	CASSLTPGHYEQYF
.	TRBV2	TRBJ1-2	few	TGTGCCAGCAGTTACGCAGGGGCGGAAGGCTACACCTTC	CASSYAGAEGYTF
.	TRBV6-2/TRBV6-3	TRBJ1-6	.	TGTGCCAGCAGTTACCTCGGTGGGGGGGGTGGGGCCCTCCACTTT	CASSYLGGGGGALHF
TRBD1	TRBV15	TRBJ2-2	.	TGTGCCACCAGCAGCCCACAGGGGGCCGGGGAGCTGTTTTTT	CATSSPQGAGELFF
TRBD1	TRBV2	TRBJ1-1	.	TGTGTCAGCAGTCCCAGGGACAGAAGAGGCACCGAAGCTTTCTTT	CVSSPRDRRGTEAFF
.	TRBV20-1	TRBJ1-5	.	TGCAGTGCTAGTCTGTCGGTCATCAATCAGCCCCAGCATTTT	CSASLSVINQPQHF
TRBD1	TRBV2	TRBJ2-7	.	TGTGCCAGCAGGGGGACAGACTACGAGCAGTACTTC	CASRGTDYEQYF
TRBD1	TRBV29-1	TRBJ1-2	many	TGCAGCGTTACCCCGACAGGGGACTATGGCTACACCTTC	CSVTPTGDYGYTF
.	TRBV10-1	TRBJ1-1	.	TGCGCCGGCTCGGGGCTCATGAACACTGAAGCTTTCTTT	CAGSGLMNTEAFF
TRBD2	TRBV5-1	TRBJ2-5	.	TGCGCCAGCAGCTTGGGATTAGCGGGGGCGCTACTCCAAGAGACCCAGTACTTC	CASSLGLAGALLQETQYF
.	TRBV6-5	TRBJ1-5	.	TGTGCCAGCAGTCCAGATTTGTATAGCAATCAGCCCCAGCATTTT	CASSPDLYSNQPQHF
.	TRBV7-2	TRBJ1-3	.	TGTGCCAGCAGCTCAGAGACAGTGAACTCTGGAAACACCATATATTTT	CASSSETVNSGNTIYF
.	TRBV6-1	TRBJ2-7	.	TGTGCCAGCAGTGTTGCGGTAACCTACGAGCAGTACTTC	CASSVAVTYEQYF
.	TRBV2	TRBJ1-2	.	TGTGCCAGCAGTCCTAGGACGTGGCCTGATGGCTACACCTTC	CASSPRTWPDGYTF
TRBD1	TRBV5-8	TRBJ2-5	many	TGTGCCAGCAGCTTGACGCACAGGGGGCCGAAGACCCAGTACTTC	CASSLTHRGPKTQYF
.	TRBV13	TRBJ1-1	few	TGTGCCAGCGGTGTAGGTCTGAACACTGAAGCTTTCTTT	CASGVGLNTEAFF
TRBD1	TRBV29-1	TRBJ1-2	.	TGCAGCGTATCACGGACAGGGGGCGGCTACACCTTC	CSVSRTGGGYTF
.	TRBV20-1	TRBJ1-2	.	TGCAGTGTTAAACCCGGGACACCGAGTTGGGGCTACACCTTC	CSVKPGTPSWGYTF
.	TRBV9	TRBJ1-6	many	TGTGCCAGCAGCCCAACCTCAGGGACCTATAATTCACCCCTCCACTTT	CASSPTSGTYNSPLHF
.	TRBV10-2	TRBJ1-1	.	TGCGCCAGCAGTGAGTCAAACGTGGGTGGGTCGAACACTGAAGCTTTCTTT	CASSESNVGGSNTEAFF
.	TRBV15	TRBJ1-4	few	TGTGCCACCCTGAGTTATAGTGGGACTAATGAAAAACTGTTTTTT	CATLSYSGTNEKLFF
.	TRBV24-1	TRBJ1-5	.	TGTGCCACCAGTGCTTACAGACTAAGCAATCAGCCCCAGCATTTT	CATSAYRLSNQPQHF
TRBD1	TRBV10-3	TRBJ1-2	.	TGTGCCATCACGGGACAGCTCATTTATGGCTACACCTTC	CAITGQLIYGYTF
TRBD1	TRBV7-8	TRBJ1-1	many	TGTGCCAGCAGCGATCAGACAGGGGACACTGAAGCTTTCTTT	CASSDQTGDTEAFF
.	TRBV5-1	TRBJ1-1	.	TGCGCCAGCAGCTCGACAGGAAACGCTGAAGCTTTCTTT	CASSSTGNAEAFF